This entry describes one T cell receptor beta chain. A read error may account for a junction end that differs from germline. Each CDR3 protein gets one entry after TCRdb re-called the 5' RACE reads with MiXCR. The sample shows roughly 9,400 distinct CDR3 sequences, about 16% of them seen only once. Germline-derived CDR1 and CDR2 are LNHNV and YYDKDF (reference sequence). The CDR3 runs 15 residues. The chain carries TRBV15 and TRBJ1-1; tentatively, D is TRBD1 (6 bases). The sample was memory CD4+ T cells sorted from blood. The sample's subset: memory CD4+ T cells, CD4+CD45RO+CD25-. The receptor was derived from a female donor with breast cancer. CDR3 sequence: CATSDPTQGTTEAVF. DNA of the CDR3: TGTGCCACTAGCGACCCCACACAGGGTACCACTGAAGCTGTCTTT. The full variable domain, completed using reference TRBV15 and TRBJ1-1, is DAMVIQNPRYQVTQFGKPVTLSCSQTLNHNVMYWYQQKSSQAPKLLFHYYDKDFNNEADTPDNFQSRRPNTSFCFLDIRSPGLGDTAMYLCATSDPTQGTTEAVFGQGTRLTVV.